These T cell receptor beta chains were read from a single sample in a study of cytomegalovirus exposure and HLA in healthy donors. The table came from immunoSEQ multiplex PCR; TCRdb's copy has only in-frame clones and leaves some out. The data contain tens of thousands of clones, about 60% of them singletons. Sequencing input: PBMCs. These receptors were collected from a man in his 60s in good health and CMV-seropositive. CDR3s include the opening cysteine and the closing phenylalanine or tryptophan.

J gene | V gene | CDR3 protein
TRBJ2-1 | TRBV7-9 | CASSSAGAGGYNEQFF
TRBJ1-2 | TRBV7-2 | CASSLHDSNYGYTF
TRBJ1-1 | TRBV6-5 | CASSYSEGGMNTEAFF
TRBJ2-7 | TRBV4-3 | CASSQERQGAFEQYF
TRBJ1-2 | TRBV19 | CASSTGTGNYGYTF
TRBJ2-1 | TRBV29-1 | CSVPLAGDNEQFF
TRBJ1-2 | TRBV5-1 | CASSLEGRGLKGYTF
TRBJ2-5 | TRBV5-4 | CASRVSGRSRETQYF
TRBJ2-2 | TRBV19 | CASSRGQGDGTGELFF
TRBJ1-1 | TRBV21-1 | CASSKLGPTMNTEAFF
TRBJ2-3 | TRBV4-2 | CASSQDSGGEADTQYF
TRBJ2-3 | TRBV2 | CASSSGTPSGTDTQYF
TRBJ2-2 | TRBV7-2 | CASSLGGGGPGELFF
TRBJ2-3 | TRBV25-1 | CASSLGGSSTDTQYF
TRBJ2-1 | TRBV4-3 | CASSQGRGDHNEQFF
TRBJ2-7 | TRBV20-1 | CSASSLYEQYF
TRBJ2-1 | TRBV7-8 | CASSFGDYNEQFF
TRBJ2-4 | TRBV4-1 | CASSQARTGGGNIQYF
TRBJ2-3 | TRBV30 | CAWRARLAGERDTQYF
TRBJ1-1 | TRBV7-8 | CASSLVTVGGGEAFF
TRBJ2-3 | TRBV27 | CASSPGLSPTDTQYF
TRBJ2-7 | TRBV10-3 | CAIRTGGGSYEQYF
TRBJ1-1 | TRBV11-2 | CASSFTGGITEAFF
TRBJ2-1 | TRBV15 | CATSQRPRDEQFF
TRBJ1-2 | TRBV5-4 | CASSSLQEGNYGYTF
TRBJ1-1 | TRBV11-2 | CASSPRTPRKGPGAEAFF
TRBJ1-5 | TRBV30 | CAWSGGGNQPQHF